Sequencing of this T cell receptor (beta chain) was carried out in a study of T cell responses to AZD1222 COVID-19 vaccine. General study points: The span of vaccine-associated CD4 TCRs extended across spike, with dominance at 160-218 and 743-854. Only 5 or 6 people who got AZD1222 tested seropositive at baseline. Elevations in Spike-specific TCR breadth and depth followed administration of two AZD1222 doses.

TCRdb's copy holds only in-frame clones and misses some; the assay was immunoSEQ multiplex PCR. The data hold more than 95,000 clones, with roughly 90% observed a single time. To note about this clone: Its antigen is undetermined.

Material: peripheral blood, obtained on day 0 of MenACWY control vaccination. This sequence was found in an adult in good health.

This CDR3 is CASSAHAPQSPPLYGYTF. The DNA of the CDR3 is TGTGCCAGCAGCGCCCACGCCCCACAATCACCCCCCCTCTATGGCTACACCTTC. The genes are TRBV3-1 (or the pseudogene TRBV3-2) and TRBJ1-2; D gene unclear. Germline loops: CDR1 LGHDT, CDR2 YNNKEL (reference sequence). V was cut by 5 bases and J by 4 bases, with 26 bases left in between. CDR3 length: 18 amino acids.